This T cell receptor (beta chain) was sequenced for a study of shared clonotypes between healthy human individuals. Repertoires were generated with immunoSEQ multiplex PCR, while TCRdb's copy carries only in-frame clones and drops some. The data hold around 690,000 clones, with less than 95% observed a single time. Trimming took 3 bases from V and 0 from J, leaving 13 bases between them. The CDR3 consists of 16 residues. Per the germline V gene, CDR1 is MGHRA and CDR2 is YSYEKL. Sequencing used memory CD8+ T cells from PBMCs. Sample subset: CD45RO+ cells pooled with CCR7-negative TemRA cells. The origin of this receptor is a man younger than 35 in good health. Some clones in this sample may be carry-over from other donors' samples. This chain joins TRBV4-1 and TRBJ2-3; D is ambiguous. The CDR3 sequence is CASSHQDWGSTDTQYF. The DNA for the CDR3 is TGCGCCAGCAGCCATCAAGACTGGGGTAGCACAGATACGCAGTATTTT.